This T cell receptor beta chain was captured in a study of blood T cells in healthy people across ages. Alongside a J-beta primer mix, a sample-barcoded 5' primer served in a second PCR lasting about 7 to 12 cycles. TCRdb re-analysed the 5' RACE reads in MiXCR, keeping a single row per CDR3 protein. The data hold some 800,000 distinct CDR3 sequences, with more than 20% observed a single time. The germline V and J ends were trimmed by 0 bases and 2 bases, with 14 bases remaining between them. Germline V gene data show CDR1 as MDHEN and CDR2 as SYDVKM. The CDR3 spans 16 residues. This sample also belongs to another study, concerning T cells of mothers and their children.

The genes are TRBV28 and TRBJ2-7; D is ambiguous. The sequencing input was blood. The receptor comes from a boy younger than 18 in good health. In nucleotides, the CDR3 is TGTGCCAGCAGTTTATGGTTAGGGCAGGTACCCTACGAGCAGTACTTC. Encoded protein: CASSLWLGQVPYEQYF. The full variable domain, rest sourced from reference TRBV28 and TRBJ2-7, is DVKVTQSSRYLVKRTGEKVFLECVQDMDHENMFWYRQDPGLGLRLIYFSYDVKMKEKGDIPEGYSVSREKKERFSLILESASTNQTSMYLCASSLWLGQVPYEQYFGPGTRLTVT.